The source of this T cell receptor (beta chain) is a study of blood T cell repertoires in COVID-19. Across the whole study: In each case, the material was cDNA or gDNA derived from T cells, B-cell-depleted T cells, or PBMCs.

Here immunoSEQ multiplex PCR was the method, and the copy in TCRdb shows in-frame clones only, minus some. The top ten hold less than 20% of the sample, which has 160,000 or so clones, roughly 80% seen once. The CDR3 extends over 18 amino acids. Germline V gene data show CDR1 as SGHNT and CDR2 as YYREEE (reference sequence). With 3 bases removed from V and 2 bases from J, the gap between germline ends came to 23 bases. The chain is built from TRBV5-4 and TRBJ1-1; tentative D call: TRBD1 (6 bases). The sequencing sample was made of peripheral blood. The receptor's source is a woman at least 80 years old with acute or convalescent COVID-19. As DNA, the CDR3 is TGTGCCAGCAGCTCCCGAAAAAGGGGGAGGGGAGGCAACACTGAAGCTTTCTTT. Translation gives CASSSRKRGRGGNTEAFF.